This TCR beta chain was captured in a study of monozygotic twins with inflammatory bowel disease. Study observations and caveats: IBD-affected twins scored below their healthy co-twins in TCRbeta diversity (inverse Simpson).

Researchers ran eight separate cDNA reactions for each sample. Template switching added UMIs carrying a 6-nucleotide sample barcode. Reanalyzing the 5' RACE reads, TCRdb keeps one entry per CDR3 protein, without DNA. This repertoire includes about 150,000 distinct CDR3 sequences. Germline V gene lookup returns CDR1 SGHRS and CDR2 YFSETQ. The CDR3 is made up of 16 amino acids. With regard to this clonotype: Its antigen is as yet unknown.

This chain uses TRBV5-1 with TRBJ2-1; with no DNA, the TCRdb D assignment of TRBD2 cannot be verified. The sequence came from a human donor with ulcerative colitis or Crohn's disease, or a healthy co-twin of an affected twin (not recorded which). The sequenced sample was blood. CDR3 in amino acids: CASSSTSGSSYNEQFF.